This T cell receptor (beta chain) was obtained from a study of cytomegalovirus exposure and HLA in healthy donors. Overall study: Across 300 to 400 genotyped donors, over 70% landed in the Caucasian-associated ancestry cluster.

The study, taken as a whole, reports: Exclusion applied to some V segments, including TRBV6-2 and TRBV6-3, as they were indistinguishable. CMV serostatus was the sole immune exposure information available. Segments of the TCR beta V type were, in most cases, productive about 87% or about 30% of the time in an earlier analysis.

The PCR used 60 Vbeta and 13 Jbeta primers. Some clones are missing from TCRdb's copy, which holds only in-frame ones; the method was immunoSEQ multiplex PCR. The sample shows under 300,000 clones, roughly two thirds of them seen only once. As concerns this clone: The antigen is unknown.

This CDR3 spans 14 amino acids. Germline assignment: CDR1 SGHDT and CDR2 YYEEEE. V trimming: 0 bases; J trimming: 4 bases; junction bases outside the gene matches: 3. The chain links TRBV5-6 to TRBJ2-5; 7 positions match TRBD2. The sequencing sample was made of PBMCs. The clonotype comes from a female donor in good health and CMV-seronegative. The CDR3: CASSLDSGGETQYF. CDR3 DNA sequence: TGTGCCAGCAGCTTGGATTCGGGGGGAGAGACCCAGTACTTC.